The clone carrying this T cell receptor (beta chain) was seen only a few times. Its antigen is unknown. Both 60 Vbeta primers and 13 Jbeta primers went into the PCR. Only in-frame clones appear in the TCRdb table, and some are missing; sequencing was by immunoSEQ multiplex PCR. The sample lists some 130,000 clones, around 74% seen once, with around 5.5% in the top ten. This specimen belongs to a study of cytomegalovirus exposure and HLA in healthy donors. Broader study findings: The authors enumerated 164 TCR beta chains as linked to cytomegalovirus. Among CMV-associated TCR beta chains, most appeared HLA-restricted in a later analysis. It has been reported that TCR beta sequences accurately predicted the HLA-A and HLA-B alleles of most subjects. When the data were analyzed later, several of the most significant clusters appeared to be linked to common viral pathogens.

Sequenced material: PBMCs. The sequence was collected from a woman between 45 and 65 years old in good health and CMV-seropositive.

CDR3 sequence: CASTRTLAGSTDTQYF. In nucleotides, the CDR3 is TGTGCCAGCACCAGGACCTTGGCGGGGAGCACAGATACGCAGTATTTT. This chain connects TRBV9 to TRBJ2-3; maybe TRBD2 (6 bases). The CDR3 consists of 16 residues. Germline V CDR1 and CDR2: SGDLS, YYNGEE. The V end was cut by 6 bases, the J end by 0 bases, with 17 bases between.